The 18 T cell receptor beta chains below were found in one sample sequenced in a study of neoadjuvant anti-PD-1 for oral cavity cancer. The protocol was immunoSEQ multiplex PCR, while the TCRdb copy is restricted to in-frame clones and leaves out a portion. This table has some 71,000 clones, 83% appearing once. The sample consisted of PBMCs, taken before nivolumab (anti-PD-1) treatment. Receptor source: a person aged 35-79 years with oral cavity squamous cell carcinoma.

The chain uses TRBV4-1 and TRBJ2-1; D is possibly TRBD2 (6 bases). CDR3 length: 15 amino acids. CDR1 MGHRA and CDR2 YSYEKL come from the germline V gene. V lost 1 base and J lost 7, with 14 bases in between. The CDR3 here is CASSQGWLARNEQFF. DNA of the CDR3: TGCGCCAGCAGCCAAGGGTGGCTAGCGCGGAATGAGCAGTTCTTC.

V usage is TRBV19 and J usage is TRBJ2-7; 10 positions agree with TRBD2. The V segment lost 6 bases and the J segment 0 bases; nucleotides outside the gene matches: 8. The CDR3 has 16 residues. Germline V gives CDR1 LNHDA, CDR2 SQIVND (reference sequence). DNA for the CDR3: TGTGCCAGTAGCGGCCTCTCTAGCGGGAGCTCCTACGAGCAGTACTTC. This translates into CASSGLSSGSSYEQYF.

This sequence joins TRBV7-6 and TRBJ1-5; D ambiguous. Germline V CDR1 and CDR2: SGHVS, FNYEAQ. The V end was cut by 1 base, the J end by 2 bases, with 6 bases between. The CDR3 runs 14 residues. The CDR3 spells CASSLGSGNQPQHF. The CDR3 nucleotides are TGTGCCAGCAGCTTAGGGTCGGGCAATCAGCCCCAGCATTTT.

The chain couples TRBV2 to TRBJ1-1, with a possible D match to TRBD1 (5 bases). The V gene's germline CDR1 is SNHLY and CDR2 FYNNEI. With 11 bases removed from V and 0 bases from J, the gap between germline ends came to 16 bases. The CDR3 length is 14 residues. CDR3 sequence: CASQKGSVNTEAFF. CDR3 DNA: TGTGCCTCACAAAAGGGGTCGGTGAACACTGAAGCTTTCTTT.

The chain carries TRBV11-2 and TRBJ1-2; possible D gene TRBD1, 6 bases. CDR3 length equals 14 residues. The germline gives CDR1 SGHAT, CDR2 FQNNGV. The V and J ends lost 4 bases and 0 bases respectively, with 9 bases between them. CDR3 loop: CASSWTASNYGYTF. The CDR3, as DNA: TGTGCCAGCAGCTGGACAGCCTCTAACTATGGCTACACCTTC. The entire variable domain, with the rest obtained from reference TRBV11-2 and TRBJ1-2, is as follows: EAGVAQSPRYKIIEKRQSVAFWCNPISGHATLYWYQQILGQGPKLLIQFQNNGVVDDSQLPKDRFSAERLKGVDSTLKIQPAKLEDSAVYLCASSWTASNYGYTFGSGTRLTVV.

The V call is TRBV6-5, the J call TRBJ2-1; TRBD1 might be the D (5 bases). The germline V gene has CDR1 MNHEY and CDR2 SVGAGI. This CDR3 has 14 amino acids. Trimming took off 3 bases at V and 8 bases at J, with 14 bases between the two ends. CDR3 amino acids: CASSYKSGIDEQFF. The DNA for the CDR3 is TGTGCCAGCAGTTATAAGTCAGGGATCGATGAGCAGTTCTTC.

The V gene is TRBV29-1, the J gene TRBJ1-2; no reliable D call. Trimming left V 5 bases short and J 5 bases short, with 15 bases between. Germline-derived CDR1 and CDR2 are SQVTM and ANQGSEA. The CDR3 extends over 13 amino acids. The CDR3 is CSVSVGLGYGYTF. DNA of the CDR3: TGCAGCGTTTCGGTGGGATTGGGATATGGCTACACCTTC.

V usage is TRBV28 and J usage is TRBJ1-4; the D gene is possibly TRBD1 (5 bases). In germline, CDR1 is MDHEN, CDR2 SYDVKM. V was trimmed by 4 bases and J by 8 bases, leaving 14 bases between them. The CDR3 contains 14 residues. CDR3 residues: CASSSGQLGEKLFF. As DNA, the CDR3 is TGTGCCAGCAGTTCAGGGCAACTGGGGGAAAAACTGTTTTTT.

This clone was seen a single time. Within the sample, other DNA sequences also encode this same CDR3. The gene calls are TRBV7-3 and TRBJ2-2; D not certain. CDR3 size: 12 residues. The V end lost 5 bases, the J end lost 3 bases, and 4 bases lay between the germline ends. CDR1 is SGHTA, CDR2 FQGTGA, per germline. For the CDR3, the DNA is TGTGCCAGCAGCCCGTACACCGGGGAGCTGTTTTTT. This translates into CASSPYTGELFF. Based on the CDR3 plus reference TRBV7-3 and TRBJ2-2, the full variable domain is GAGVSQTPSNKVTEKGKYVELRCDPISGHTALYWYRQSLGQGPEFLIYFQGTGAADDSGLPNDRFFAVRPEGSVSTLKIQRTERGDSAVYLCASSPYTGELFFGEGSRLTVL.

This clone came up once. The rearrangement joins TRBV6-6 to TRBJ2-5; D not resolved. Germline V CDR1 and CDR2: MNHNY, SVGAGI (reference sequence). There are 14 residues in the CDR3. Trimming stripped 7 bases from V and 4 bases from J, with 16 bases between. The CDR3 region has the DNA TGTGCCAGCAAAACAATTCGTACCTCAGAGACCCAGTACTTC. Translated: CASKTIRTSETQYF.

This chain links TRBV19 with TRBJ2-3, with a tentative D call TRBD1 (5 bases). In germline, CDR1 is LNHDA, CDR2 SQIVND (reference sequence). The CDR3 totals 15 residues. Trimming took 3 bases from V and 2 from J, leaving 12 bases between them. CDR3 DNA sequence: TGTGCCAGTAGTATGCAGGGTTTTTACACAGATACGCAGTATTTT. Amino acids: CASSMQGFYTDTQYF. Filled out from reference TRBV19 and TRBJ2-3, the complete variable domain reads DGGITQSPKYLFRKEGQNVTLSCEQNLNHDAMYWYRQDPGQGLRLIYYSQIVNDFQKGDIAEGYSVSREKKESFPLTVTSAQKNPTAFYLCASSMQGFYTDTQYFGPGTRLTVL.

The chain employs TRBV5-1 and TRBJ1-4; D is unclear. The CDR3 spans 14 residues. In germline, CDR1 is SGHRS, CDR2 YFSETQ. Trimming stripped 0 bases from V and 5 bases from J, with 8 bases between. The CDR3 region has the DNA TGCGCCAGCAGCTTGGGAGATTTAAATGAAAAACTGTTTTTT. Translated, it gives CASSLGDLNEKLFF.

The table lists this clone with a few counts. The chain recombines TRBV4-1 with TRBJ2-5; tentatively, D is TRBD1 (6 bases). V lost 4 bases to trimming and J lost 5 bases, with 17 bases between them. This CDR3 is 15 amino acids long. The V gene's germline CDR1 is MGHRA and CDR2 YSYEKL. Here the CDR3 DNA reads TGCGCCAGCAGCCGGATAGGACAGTACGTGGAGACCCAGTACTTC. This gives the protein CASSRIGQYVETQYF.

J is TRBJ1-2 and V is TRBV7-2; D unresolved. Trimming removed 5 bases from V and 4 bases from J, with 5 bases in between. CDR3 length: 11 residues. Germline lookup yields CDR1 SGHTA and CDR2 FQGNSA. CDR3 amino acids: CASSRTYGYTF. The DNA of the CDR3 is TGTGCCAGCAGCCGCACCTATGGCTACACCTTC.

This clone was observed a handful of times. The chain joins TRBV27 to TRBJ1-2; D may be TRBD1 (6 bases). With 6 bases removed from V and 4 bases from J, the gap between germline ends came to 12 bases. The CDR3 is 13 residues long. Germline-derived CDR1 and CDR2 are MNHEY and SMNVEV (reference sequence). The CDR3 is CASRPQGGYGYTF. The CDR3, as DNA: TGTGCCAGCAGGCCACAGGGAGGCTATGGCTACACCTTC.

V is TRBV7-9 and J is TRBJ2-2, with 7 bases matching TRBD1. The CDR3 is 13 amino acids. After removal of 4 bases from V and 6 bases from J, the junction contained 2 bases not matched to a gene. Germline assignment: CDR1 SEHNR and CDR2 FQNEAQ (reference sequence). CDR3 loop: CASSSRGSGELFF. The CDR3 DNA follows: TGTGCCAGCAGCTCCAGGGGGTCCGGGGAGCTGTTTTTT. The whole variable domain, remainder taken from reference TRBV7-9 and TRBJ2-2, is DTGVSQNPRHKITKRGQNVTFRCDPISEHNRLYWYRQTLGQGPEFLTYFQNEAQLEKSRLLSDRFSAERPKGSFSTLEIQRTEQGDSAMYLCASSSRGSGELFFGEGSRLTVL.

The chain joins TRBV6-1 to TRBJ2-3; 7 bases fit TRBD2. This CDR3 spans 15 amino acids. Germline trimming cut 6 bases from V and 1 base from J; bases unmatched to any gene: 7. From germline, CDR1 is MNHNS and CDR2 SASEGT. The CDR3 DNA sequence: TGTGCCAGCAGGCCCGGGACTACCCGCACAGATACGCAGTATTTT. Protein: CASRPGTTRTDTQYF.

The CDR3 spells CASSLGQPNEKLFF. The DNA of the CDR3 is TGTGCCAGCAGCCTCGGACAGCCCAATGAAAAACTGTTTTTT. The chain combines TRBV7-9 with TRBJ1-4; TRBD1 is a possible D gene (6 bases). V was pared by 5 bases and J by 5 bases, with 12 bases between. CDR1 and CDR2 from the germline V gene are SEHNR and FQNEAQ (reference sequence). The CDR3 sequence is 14 residues long.